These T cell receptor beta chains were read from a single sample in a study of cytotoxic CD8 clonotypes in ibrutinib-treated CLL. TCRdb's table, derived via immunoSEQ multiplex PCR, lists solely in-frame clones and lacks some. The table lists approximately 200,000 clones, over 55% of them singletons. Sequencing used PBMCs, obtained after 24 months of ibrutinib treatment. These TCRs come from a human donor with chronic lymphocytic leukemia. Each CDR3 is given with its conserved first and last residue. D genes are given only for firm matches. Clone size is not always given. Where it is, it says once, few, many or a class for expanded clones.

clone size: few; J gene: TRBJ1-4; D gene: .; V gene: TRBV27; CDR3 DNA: TGTGCCAGCAGCAAAACAGGGAGGGCAAAACTGTTTTTT; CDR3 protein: CASSKTGRAKLFF
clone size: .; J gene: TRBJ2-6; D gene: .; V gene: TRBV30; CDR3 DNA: TGTGCCTGGGGTCCGGGGACCGGGGCCAACGTCCTGACTTTC; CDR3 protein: CAWGPGTGANVLTF
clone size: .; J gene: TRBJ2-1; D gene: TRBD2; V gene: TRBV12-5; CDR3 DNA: TGTGCTAGTGGTTTGGTACTACGGCGGGAGGGCCCCTACAATGAGCAGTTCTTC; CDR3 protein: CASGLVLRREGPYNEQFF
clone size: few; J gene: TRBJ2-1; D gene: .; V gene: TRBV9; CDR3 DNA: TGTGCCAGCAGCGTAGCTACGTCTAGCGCCTACAATGAGCAGTTCTTC; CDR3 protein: CASSVATSSAYNEQFF
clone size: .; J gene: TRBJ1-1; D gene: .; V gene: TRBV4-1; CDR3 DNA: TGCGCCAGCAGCCAACTGACAGGGAACACTGAAGCTTTCTTT; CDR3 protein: CASSQLTGNTEAFF
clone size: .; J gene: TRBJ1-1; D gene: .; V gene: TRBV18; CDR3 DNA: TGTGCCAGCTCACCACCAGGTCCTTTCAGTACCGAAGCTTTCTTT; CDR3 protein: CASSPPGPFSTEAFF
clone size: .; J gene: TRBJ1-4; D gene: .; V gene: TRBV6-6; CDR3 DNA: TGTGCCAGCAGTTACTCGGGCCTCGAAAAACTGTTTTTT; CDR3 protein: CASSYSGLEKLFF
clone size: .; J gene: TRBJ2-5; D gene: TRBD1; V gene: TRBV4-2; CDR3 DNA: TGTGCCAGCAGCCTTAACCCCACCGGGACAGGGGTAGGAGAGTACCAAGAGACCCAGTACTTC; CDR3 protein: CASSLNPTGTGVGEYQETQYF
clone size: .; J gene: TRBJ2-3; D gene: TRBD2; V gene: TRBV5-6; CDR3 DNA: TGTGCCAGCAGCTTATATGTGGGAGGGCCAGATACGCAGTATTTT; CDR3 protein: CASSLYVGGPDTQYF
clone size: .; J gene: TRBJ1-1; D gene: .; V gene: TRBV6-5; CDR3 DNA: TGTGCCAGCAGTTACCCCCCGGGACACCCGAACACTGAAGCTTTCTTT; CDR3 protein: CASSYPPGHPNTEAFF
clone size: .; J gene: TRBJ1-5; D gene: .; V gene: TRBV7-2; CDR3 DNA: TGTGCCAGCAGCTTAGTTGCCAGGGCCAATCAGCCCCAGCATTTT; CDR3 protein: CASSLVARANQPQHF
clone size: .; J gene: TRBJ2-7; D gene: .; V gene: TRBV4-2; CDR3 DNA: TGTGCCAGCAGCCAAGATGCGAGAGAGCAGTACTTC; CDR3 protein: CASSQDAREQYF
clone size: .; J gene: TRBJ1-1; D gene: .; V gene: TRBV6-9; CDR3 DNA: TGTGCCAGCAGTACTACCGCCCTTAACGGCACTGAAGCTTTCTTT; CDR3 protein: CASSTTALNGTEAFF
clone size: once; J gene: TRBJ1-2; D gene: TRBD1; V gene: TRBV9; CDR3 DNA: TGTGCCAGCAGCCCAGGGGGCCACTATGGCTACACCTTC; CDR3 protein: CASSPGGHYGYTF
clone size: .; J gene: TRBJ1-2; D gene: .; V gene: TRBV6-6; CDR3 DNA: TGTGCCAGCAGTTACTCGCCACCAACTGGCGCTGGCTACACCTTC; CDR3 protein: CASSYSPPTGAGYTF
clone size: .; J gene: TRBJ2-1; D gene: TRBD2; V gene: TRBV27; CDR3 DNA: TGTGCCAGCAGTCTGGGGACTAGCGGGAGAATGTACAATGAGCAGTTCTTC; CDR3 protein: CASSLGTSGRMYNEQFF
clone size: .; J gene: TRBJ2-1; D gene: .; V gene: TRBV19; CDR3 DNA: TGTGCCAGCGGGGCGGCGGGTTACAATGAGCAGTTCTTC; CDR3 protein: CASGAAGYNEQFF
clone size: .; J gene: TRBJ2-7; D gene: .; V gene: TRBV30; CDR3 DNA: TGTGCCTGGAGTGTTTCCGGGTACGAGCAGTACTTC; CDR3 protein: CAWSVSGYEQYF
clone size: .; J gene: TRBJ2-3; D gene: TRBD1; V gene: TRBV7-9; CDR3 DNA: TGTGCCAGCAGCTTAGGCAGGGGGCCTGATACGCAGTATTTT; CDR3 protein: CASSLGRGPDTQYF
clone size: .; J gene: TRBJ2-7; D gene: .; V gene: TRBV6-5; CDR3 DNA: TGTGCCAGCAGTTATTTTAACAGGCGAACCTACGAGCAGTACTTC; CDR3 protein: CASSYFNRRTYEQYF
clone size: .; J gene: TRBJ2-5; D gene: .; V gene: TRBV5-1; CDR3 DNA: TGCGCCAGCAGCACCAACAGGGTCCAAGAGACCCAGTACTTC; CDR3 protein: CASSTNRVQETQYF
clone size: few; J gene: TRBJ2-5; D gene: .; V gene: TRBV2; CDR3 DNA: TGTGCCAGCAGTGAATATGGGGACCCAGGGACCCAGTACTTC; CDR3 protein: CASSEYGDPGTQYF
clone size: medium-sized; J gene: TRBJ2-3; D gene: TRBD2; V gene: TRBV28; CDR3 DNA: TGTGCCAGCAGTTTCCCGTCGGGACTAACAGATACGCAGTATTTT; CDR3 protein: CASSFPSGLTDTQYF
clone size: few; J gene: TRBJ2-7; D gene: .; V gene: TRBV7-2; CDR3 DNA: TGTGCCAGCAGCTTAGTAAGGCTAGCGAGCTACGAGCAGTACTTC; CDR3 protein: CASSLVRLASYEQYF
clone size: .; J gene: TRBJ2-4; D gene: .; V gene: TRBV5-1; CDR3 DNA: TGCGCCAGCAGCTCCGGGACCTCCAAAAACATTCAGTACTTC; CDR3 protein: CASSSGTSKNIQYF
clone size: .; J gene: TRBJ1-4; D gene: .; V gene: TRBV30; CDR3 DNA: TGTGCCTCGCATCAGACTTATAATGAAAAACTGTTTTTT; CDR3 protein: CASHQTYNEKLFF
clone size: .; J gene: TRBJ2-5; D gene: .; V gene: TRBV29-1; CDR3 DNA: TGCAGCGTTGAAAGGGCAAGAGAGACCCAGTACTTC; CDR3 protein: CSVERARETQYF
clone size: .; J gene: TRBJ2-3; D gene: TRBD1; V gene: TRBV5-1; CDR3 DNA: TGCGCCAGCAGCGCGGGACAGGAAACAGATACGCAGTATTTT; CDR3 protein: CASSAGQETDTQYF